This T cell receptor beta chain was identified during a study of blood T cell repertoires in COVID-19. On the study more broadly: In each case, the material was cDNA or gDNA derived from T cells, B-cell-depleted T cells, or PBMCs.

In the original analysis: Amplification from reference gene primers served as the basis for estimated nucleated cell counts. Sequencing used immunoSEQ multiplex PCR; TCRdb keeps in-frame clones, though not all of them. V, J and clone size were drawn from that table, and D and trimming were deduced from the DNA. In the table there are 60,000 to 70,000 clones, roughly four fifths of which are singletons. This receptor was identified in a woman in her sixties with acute or convalescent COVID-19. The sequencing sample was made of peripheral blood.

CDR3 amino acids: CASSVTGGNTEAFF. CDR3 nucleotide sequence: TGTGCCAGCAGTGTGACAGGGGGGAACACTGAAGCTTTCTTT. The genes are TRBV2 and TRBJ1-1; 9 nucleotides line up with TRBD1. The CDR3 runs 14 residues. The germline V gene encodes CDR1 SNHLY and CDR2 FYNNEI. V lost 4 bases, J lost 1 base, and 1 base stayed unmatched.